The 7 T cell receptor beta chains presented below share a single source sample, sequenced in a study of blood T cell repertoires in COVID-19. Assay used: immunoSEQ multiplex PCR; TCRdb lists only in-frame clones, some missing. Among around 300,000 clones listed, about 83% were seen once. Sequencing input: peripheral blood. The receptors come from a man aged 25-45 years with active or convalescent COVID-19.

The chain links TRBV6-5 to TRBJ1-5; a possible D gene is TRBD1 (6 bases). The germline CDR1 and CDR2 sequences are MNHEY and SVGAGI. V was clipped by 5 bases and J by 6 bases, with 14 bases between them. The CDR3 totals 14 residues. The CDR3 DNA is TGTGCCAGCAGTCCCCAAGGGGGTTTTCAGCCCCAGCATTTT. Protein: CASSPQGGFQPQHF.

This sequence joins TRBV13 and TRBJ1-1; D unclear. V was pared by 5 bases and J by 1 base, with 8 bases between. The CDR3 is 13 amino acids. Germline CDR1 PRHDT, CDR2 FYEKMQ (reference sequence). The CDR3 is CASSHGQNTEAFF. For the CDR3, the DNA is TGTGCCAGCAGCCATGGGCAGAACACTGAAGCTTTCTTT.

This clone was observed a handful of times. The CDR3 DNA reads as TGCGCCAGCAGCCGCGGGACTGTGAACACTGAAGCTTTCTTT. Amino acids: CASSRGTVNTEAFF. This chain uses TRBV4-3 with TRBJ1-1; a weak D match, TRBD1 (5 bases). Between the trimmed V and J ends, which lost 4 bases and 0 bases, there was a span of 9 bases. This CDR3 is built from 14 residues. Per germline, CDR1 LGHNA and CDR2 YSLEER.

The rearrangement joins TRBV4-3 to TRBJ2-2; 8 bases match TRBD2. This CDR3 spans 19 amino acids. J lost 0 bases, V lost 4 bases, and 13 bases had no gene match. CDR1 is LGHNA and CDR2 is YSLEER in the germline V gene. The CDR3, as DNA: TGCGCCAGCAGCCCATCCGGACTAGCAGAGTACGCGAACACCGGGGAGCTGTTTTTT. It translates to CASSPSGLAEYANTGELFF.

The chain has TRBV27 and TRBJ1-2, with no clear D. Between the trimmed V and J ends, which lost 2 bases and 5 bases, there was a span of 15 bases. The CDR3 totals 15 residues. Germline CDR1 is MNHEY and CDR2 is SMNVEV (reference sequence). CDR3 sequence: CASSLRPGAPYGYTF. The CDR3 nucleotides are TGTGCCAGCAGTTTAAGGCCGGGAGCCCCATATGGCTACACCTTC.

The chain couples TRBV24-1 to TRBJ2-1; 9 bases align to TRBD2. In germline, CDR1 is KGHDR, CDR2 SFDVKD. The CDR3 contains 16 residues. V lost 3 bases, J lost 8 bases, and 10 bases stayed unmatched. Written as DNA, the CDR3 is TGTGCCACCAGTGATCCTCATATAGCGGGGGTAGATGAGCAGTTCTTC. This translates into CATSDPHIAGVDEQFF.

This clone was counted a few times. CDR3 coding DNA: TGTGCCAGCAGTGAACTCCTTGGACTAGCCTCCGAGCAGTACTTC. This gives the protein CASSELLGLASEQYF. The rearrangement links TRBV25-1 to TRBJ2-7, with 8 bases matching TRBD2. The V and J ends lost 2 bases and 6 bases, in that order; junction bases with no gene match: 9. CDR3 length: 15 amino acids. Germline lookup yields CDR1 MGHDK and CDR2 SYGVNS.